The 23 T cell receptor beta chains reported below all come from one sample, sequenced in a study of CD8 T cells in Susac syndrome. After extraction with the RNeasy kit, about 0.45 to 1 ug of the RNA was reverse transcribed using random hexamers. TCRdb recomputed calls from the immunoSEQ multiplex PCR reads with MiXCR, one row per CDR3 protein. The table includes approximately 140,000 distinct CDR3 sequences, around 95% detected once. Sequenced material: CD4+ T cells from PBMCs. These receptors were taken from a human donor with multiple sclerosis.

Notes on this clonotype: A read error may account for a junction end that differs from germline. V gene TRBV27 combines with J gene TRBJ2-1, with 7 bases lining up with TRBD2. The CDR3 runs 15 residues. Germline CDR1 MNHEY, CDR2 SMNVEV (reference sequence). CDR3 DNA sequence: TGTGCCAGCAGTTCGCCTAGCGGAGGCTACGATGAGCAGTTCTTC. Encoded protein: CASSSPSGGYDEQFF.

The chain couples TRBV28 to TRBJ1-5; D perhaps matches TRBD1 (5 bases). The V end was cut by 5 bases, the J end by 0 bases, with 11 bases between. The CDR3 is 15 residues long. Germline CDR1 MDHEN, CDR2 SYDVKM. CDR3: CASSKGRYSNQPQHF. The CDR3 bases are TGTGCCAGCAGTAAGGGACGGTATAGCAATCAGCCCCAGCATTTT.

The chain has TRBV6-5 and TRBJ1-2; possibly TRBD1 for D (5 bases). The CDR3 covers 13 residues. From germline, CDR1 is MNHEY and CDR2 SVGAGI. Trimming removed 5 bases from V and 3 bases from J, with 10 bases in between. In DNA form, the CDR3 reads TGTGCCAGCAGTCGGGGGTGGGACTATGGCTACACCTTC. This encodes CASSRGWDYGYTF.

CDR3 amino acids: CATLRDRGNNEQFF. CDR3 in DNA: TGTGCCACCCTAAGGGACAGGGGGAACAATGAGCAGTTCTTC. The chain recombines TRBV6-1 with TRBJ2-1, with 11 bases fitting TRBD1. This CDR3 region has 14 residues. Germline lookup yields CDR1 MNHNS and CDR2 SASEGT. With V trimmed by 10 bases and J by 5 bases, 7 bases remained unmatched.

The chain is built from TRBV5-4 and TRBJ2-3, with a possible D match to TRBD1 (5 bases). CDR3 length: 15 residues. Germline loops: CDR1 SGHNT, CDR2 YYREEE (reference sequence). V dropped 5 bases and J dropped 2 bases, with 15 bases sitting between them. CDR3 DNA sequence: TGTGCCAGCAGTAATGGACAATCCCTCACAGATACGCAGTATTTT. Protein: CASSNGQSLTDTQYF.

This chain uses TRBV3-1 with TRBJ1-6; the D is unclear. V was cut by 5 bases and J by 8 bases, with 13 bases left in between. CDR3 length equals 14 residues. Germline V gene data show CDR1 as LGHDT and CDR2 as YNNKEL (reference sequence). In DNA, the CDR3 is TGTGCCAGCAGCAAGGAGATTCGATATTCACCCCTCCACTTT. It is translated as CASSKEIRYSPLHF.

This chain joins TRBV20-1 and TRBJ2-5; D not resolved. Trimming removed 5 bases from V and 6 bases from J, with 16 bases in between. The length of the CDR3 is 13 residues. Per the germline V gene, CDR1 is DFQATT and CDR2 is SNEGSKA (reference sequence). The CDR3 loop is CSAPHGPRKTQYF. CDR3 nucleotides: TGCAGTGCTCCCCACGGCCCAAGGAAGACCCAGTACTTC.

The rearrangement links TRBV3-1 to TRBJ2-1; 12 nucleotides agree with TRBD2. Germline CDR1 LGHDT, CDR2 YNNKEL (reference sequence). This CDR3 comprises 15 residues. V dropped 4 bases and J dropped 7; count of bases not matched to a gene: 5. CDR3 region: CASSPGLAGSNEQFF. DNA of the CDR3: TGTGCCAGCAGCCCAGGACTAGCGGGGAGTAATGAGCAGTTCTTC.

The CDR3 DNA reads as TGTGCCAGCAGCTTAGCTGCTAGCTCCTACGAGCAGTACTTC. It specifies CASSLAASSYEQYF. This chain uses TRBV7-9 with TRBJ2-7; no definite D call. This CDR3 comprises 14 residues. Germline CDR1 is SEHNR and CDR2 is FQNEAQ (reference sequence). V was shortened by 0 bases and J by 0 bases, with 6 bases between the two germline ends.

The J gene is TRBJ2-3, the V gene TRBV7-9; possible D gene TRBD2, 7 bases. CDR3 length: 19 residues. Trimming cost V 5 bases and J 0 bases, with 24 bases left between them. Looked up from germline, CDR1 is SEHNR and CDR2 is FQNEAQ (reference sequence). The CDR3 reads CASSARSRGGQISTDTQYF. For the CDR3, the DNA is TGTGCCAGCAGCGCCCGGAGTCGCGGGGGCCAGATTAGCACAGATACGCAGTATTTT.

This clonotype was recorded a few times. This chain's CDR3 is CASSGRTGASSGANVLTF. The CDR3 DNA sequence: TGTGCCAGCAGTGGGAGGACTGGGGCGAGCTCTGGGGCCAACGTCCTGACTTTC. The V and J genes are TRBV2 and TRBJ2-6; D may be TRBD1 or TRBD2 (5 bases each). The CDR3 covers 18 residues. Germline-derived CDR1 and CDR2 are SNHLY and FYNNEI. The ends were cut back, 4 bases at V and 0 bases at J, with 16 bases in the middle.

The chain is built from TRBV6-1 and TRBJ1-1, with D perhaps TRBD1 (6 bases). The CDR3 totals 17 residues. CDR1 is MNHNS, CDR2 SASEGT, per germline. Deletions cut 4 bases from V and 11 bases from J, with 29 bases between. In DNA, the CDR3 is TGTGCCAGCAGTGGCCGACCCTGGTGGCAGGGCCAGGGGTGGGCTTTCTTT. The encoded protein is CASSGRPWWQGQGWAFF.

The chain links TRBV7-3 to TRBJ2-7, with 9 bases that match TRBD2. J was trimmed by 2 bases and V by 2 bases; bases with no gene match: 4. Germline V gene sequence: CDR1 SGHTA, CDR2 FQGTGA. The CDR3 is 15 residues long. The CDR3 nucleotides are TGTGCCAGCAGCTTAGAGACTAGCGGAACCTACGAGCAGTACTTC. The encoded protein is CASSLETSGTYEQYF.

The chain couples TRBV2 to TRBJ1-5; D unresolved. The CDR3 has 13 amino acids. Trimming cost V 7 bases and J 3 bases, with 10 bases left between them. Per germline, CDR1 SNHLY and CDR2 FYNNEI. CDR3 in amino acids: CASTGFYNQPQHF. In DNA, the CDR3 is TGTGCCAGCACGGGGTTCTACAATCAGCCCCAGCATTTT.

The chain carries TRBV24-1 and TRBJ2-3; 8 bases align to TRBD2. This CDR3 region has 16 residues. Germline V gives CDR1 KGHDR, CDR2 SFDVKD. J gave up 4 bases and V 0 bases, and 5 bases lay outside the gene matches. CDR3 protein: CATSDLGAGAADTQYF. The DNA for the CDR3 is TGTGCCACCAGTGATTTGGGAGCGGGAGCAGCAGATACGCAGTATTTT.

In its sample, this clonotype was seen once. The chain has TRBV7-9 and TRBJ2-3; 8 positions agree with TRBD2. V lost 5 bases, J lost 2 bases, and 3 bases stayed unmatched. Germline CDR1 reads SEHNR; CDR2 reads FQNEAQ (reference sequence). This CDR3 has 14 residues. Here the CDR3 reads CASSLSGTTDTQYF. DNA of the CDR3: TGTGCCAGCAGCCTTAGCGGGACCACAGATACGCAGTATTTT.

This chain joins TRBV11-3 and TRBJ2-1; 7 bases agree with TRBD2. The V and J ends lost 5 bases and 0 bases, in that order; junction bases with no gene match: 10. The germline gives CDR1 SGHNT, CDR2 YENEEA. The length of the CDR3 is 17 residues. For the CDR3, the DNA is TGTGCCAGCAGCCTACTCGGGGGGTCCGCCTCCTACAATGAGCAGTTCTTC. Residues: CASSLLGGSASYNEQFF.

Remarks on this clonotype: An end of the junction differs from the germline gene, which may be a read error. J is TRBJ2-3 and V is TRBV14; a possible D gene is TRBD1 (5 bases). CDR3 length: 13 amino acids. CDR1 and CDR2 (germline): SGHDN, FVKESK. In nucleotides, the CDR3 is TGTGCCAGCAGCCAAGAAGGGGCCGTAGACCAAAATTTT. Residues: CASSQEGAVDQNF.

V is TRBV9 and J is TRBJ2-5; no reliable D call. V dropped 0 bases and J dropped 4 bases, with 7 bases sitting between them. The CDR3 length is 13 residues. Germline loops: CDR1 SGDLS, CDR2 YYNGEE. Here the CDR3 reads CASSVALAETQYF. The CDR3 coding sequence is TGTGCCAGCAGCGTAGCTCTCGCAGAGACCCAGTACTTC.

V is TRBV9 and J is TRBJ1-4, with TRBD1 matching over 9 bases. Germline V gene lookup returns CDR1 SGDLS and CDR2 YYNGEE. The CDR3 has 14 amino acids. Trimming took 7 bases from V and 8 from J; bases not matched to a gene: 9. CDR3 nucleotide sequence: TGTGCCAGCCGGGGGACAGGGAGGAACGAAAAACTGTTTTTT. Its translation is CASRGTGRNEKLFF.

This chain links TRBV20-1 with TRBJ2-1, with D maybe TRBD2 (5 bases). Germline V gene sequence: CDR1 DFQATT, CDR2 SNEGSKA (reference sequence). V lost 1 base to trimming and J lost 10 bases, with 14 bases between them. This CDR3 is 13 amino acids long. The CDR3 sequence: CSARGGSLGEQFF. As DNA, the CDR3 is TGCAGTGCTAGAGGAGGGAGCTTGGGAGAGCAGTTCTTC.

The chain employs TRBV18 and TRBJ2-6; D unclear. Trimming pared 3 bases from V and 2 bases from J, leaving 14 bases between. The length of the CDR3 is 17 residues. From germline, CDR1 is KGHSH and CDR2 LQKENI. The CDR3 DNA reads TGTGCCAGCTCACCGACTCACAGCGATACTGGGGCCAACGTCCTGACTTTC. The encoded protein is CASSPTHSDTGANVLTF.

The V call is TRBV18, the J call TRBJ1-4; no reliable D call. Germline values: CDR1 KGHSH, CDR2 LQKENI. CDR3 length: 14 amino acids. V was shortened by 1 base and J by 4 bases, with 7 bases between the two germline ends. The CDR3 coding sequence is TGTGCCAGCTCACCACAGGGCCGTAATGAAAAACTGTTTTTT. Protein sequence: CASSPQGRNEKLFF.